The clone carrying this TCR beta chain has at least ten counts. Each CDR3 protein is one row after TCRdb ran MiXCR on the multiplex PCR reads. The table shows 17,000 or so distinct CDR3 sequences, with nearly 45% occurring only once. These data come from a study of breast tumors, draining lymph nodes, adjacent tissues. The CDR3 covers 13 residues. Trimming removed 2 bases from V and 5 bases from J, with 7 bases in between. In germline, CDR1 is MNHEY, CDR2 SVGEGT. Sequencing input: tumor-adjacent breast tissue. The receptor was isolated from a female donor with breast cancer. Some clones in this sample may be carry-over from other donors' samples. V is TRBV6-2 or TRBV6-3 and J is TRBJ2-1, with D unresolved. The CDR3 protein is CASSYVWDNEQFF. As DNA, the CDR3 is TGTGCCAGCAGTTACGTCTGGGACAATGAGCAGTTCTTC.